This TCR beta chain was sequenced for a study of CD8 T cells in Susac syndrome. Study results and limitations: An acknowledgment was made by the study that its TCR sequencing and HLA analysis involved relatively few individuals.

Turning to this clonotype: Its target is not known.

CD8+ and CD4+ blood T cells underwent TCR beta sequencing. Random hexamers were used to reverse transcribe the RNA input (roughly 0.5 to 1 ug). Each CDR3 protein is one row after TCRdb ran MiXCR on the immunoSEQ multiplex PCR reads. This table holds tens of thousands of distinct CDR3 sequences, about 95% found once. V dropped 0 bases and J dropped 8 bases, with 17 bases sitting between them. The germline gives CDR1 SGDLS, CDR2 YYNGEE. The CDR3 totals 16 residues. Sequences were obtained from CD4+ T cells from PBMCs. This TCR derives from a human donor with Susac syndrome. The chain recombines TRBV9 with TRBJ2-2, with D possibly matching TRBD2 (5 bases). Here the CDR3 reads CASSVGNARGRGELFF. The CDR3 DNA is TGTGCCAGCAGCGTAGGAAACGCCAGAGGGCGGGGGGAGCTGTTTTTT.